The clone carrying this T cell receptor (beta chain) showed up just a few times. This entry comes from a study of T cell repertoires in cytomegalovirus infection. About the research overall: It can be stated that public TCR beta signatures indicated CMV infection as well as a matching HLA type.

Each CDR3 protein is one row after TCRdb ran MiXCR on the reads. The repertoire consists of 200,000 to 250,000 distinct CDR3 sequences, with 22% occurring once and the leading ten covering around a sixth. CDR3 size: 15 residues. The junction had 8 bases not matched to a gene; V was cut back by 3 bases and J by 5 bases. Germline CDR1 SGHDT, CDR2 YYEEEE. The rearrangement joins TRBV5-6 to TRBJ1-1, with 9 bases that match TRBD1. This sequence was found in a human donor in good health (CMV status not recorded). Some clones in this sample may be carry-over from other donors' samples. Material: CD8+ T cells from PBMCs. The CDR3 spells CASSYGTGHGTEAFF. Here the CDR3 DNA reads TGTGCCAGCAGCTATGGGACAGGGCATGGTACTGAAGCTTTCTTT.